This TCR beta chain was sequenced during a study of cytomegalovirus exposure and HLA in healthy donors. On the study more broadly: About 77 million unique TCRs from HLA-typed donors made up an early data release. Of the donors genotyped, approximately 410 in all, about 76% fell in the Caucasian-associated ancestry cluster.

About this clone: Its specificity is unknown.

Study-wide results and limits: Accounts indicate the classifier identified cytomegalovirus status with strong specificity and sensitivity. A later analysis showed TCR association rates differing by HLA locus, peaking at DRB1 and lowest at HLA-C.

Primers: 60 Vbeta forward and 13 Jbeta reverse. Assay used: immunoSEQ multiplex PCR; TCRdb lists only in-frame clones, some missing. The data show about 230,000 clones, with around nine tenths seen just once and around 1% held by the top ten. This CDR3 comprises 15 residues. Germline CDR1 and CDR2: SGHRS and YFSETQ. Trimming shortened V by 1 base and J by 0 bases, and 10 bases separated the two germline ends. The genes are TRBV5-1 and TRBJ1-2; no firm D call. The material sequenced was PBMCs. The receptor was derived from a young woman in good health and CMV-seronegative. The DNA for the CDR3 is TGCGCCAGCAGCTTGATACCCGCGGCTAACTATGGCTACACCTTC. It encodes CASSLIPAANYGYTF.